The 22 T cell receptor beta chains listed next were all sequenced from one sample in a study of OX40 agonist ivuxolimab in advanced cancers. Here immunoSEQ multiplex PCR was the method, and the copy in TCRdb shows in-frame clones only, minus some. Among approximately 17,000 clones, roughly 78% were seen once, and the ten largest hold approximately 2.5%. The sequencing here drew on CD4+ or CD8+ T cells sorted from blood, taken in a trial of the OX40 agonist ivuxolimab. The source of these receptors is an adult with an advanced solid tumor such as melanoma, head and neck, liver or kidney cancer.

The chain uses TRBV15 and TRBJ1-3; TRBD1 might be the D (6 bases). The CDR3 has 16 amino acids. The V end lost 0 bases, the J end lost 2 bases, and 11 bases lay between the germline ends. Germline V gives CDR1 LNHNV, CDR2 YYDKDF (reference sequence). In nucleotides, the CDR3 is TGTGCCACCAGCAGAGATAATCCAGGGGCTGGAAACACCATATATTTT. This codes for CATSRDNPGAGNTIYF.

In DNA form, the CDR3 reads TGTGCCAGCAGCGTAGCCCGTCTTAGTGAGCAGTTCTTC. Its translation: CASSVARLSEQFF. This rearrangement joins TRBV9 to TRBJ2-1; D remains unclear. The V gene lost 0 bases and the J gene lost 9 bases, with 10 bases spanning the gap. The length of the CDR3 is 13 residues. In germline, CDR1 is SGDLS, CDR2 YYNGEE.

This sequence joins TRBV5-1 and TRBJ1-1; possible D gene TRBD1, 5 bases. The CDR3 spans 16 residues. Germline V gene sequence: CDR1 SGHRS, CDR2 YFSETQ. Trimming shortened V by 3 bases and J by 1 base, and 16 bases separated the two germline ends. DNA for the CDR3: TGCGCCAGCAGCTCCCAACCCCGGGGCAAGAACACTGAAGCTTTCTTT. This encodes CASSSQPRGKNTEAFF. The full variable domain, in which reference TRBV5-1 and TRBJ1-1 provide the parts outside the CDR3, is KAGVTQTPRYLIKTRGQQVTLSCSPISGHRSVSWYQQTPGQGLQFLFEYFSETQRNKGNFPGRFSGRQFSNSRSEMNVSTLELGDSALYLCASSSQPRGKNTEAFFGQGTRLTVV.

The CDR3 region is CAIRGTSGRAPNEQFF. The CDR3, as DNA: TGTGCCATCAGGGGGACTAGCGGGAGGGCCCCAAATGAGCAGTTCTTC. The V call is TRBV10-3, the J call TRBJ2-1, with 16 nucleotides matching TRBD2. V was pared by 6 bases and J by 7 bases, with 6 bases of the junction left unmatched. CDR3 size: 16 residues. CDR1 is ENHRY and CDR2 is SYGVKD in the germline V gene.

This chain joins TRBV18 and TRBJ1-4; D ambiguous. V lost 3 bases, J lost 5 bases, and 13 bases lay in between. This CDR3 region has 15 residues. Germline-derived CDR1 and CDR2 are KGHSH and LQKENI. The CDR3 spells CASSPQRTENEKLFF. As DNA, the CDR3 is TGTGCCAGCTCACCCCAAAGGACCGAGAATGAAAAACTGTTTTTT.

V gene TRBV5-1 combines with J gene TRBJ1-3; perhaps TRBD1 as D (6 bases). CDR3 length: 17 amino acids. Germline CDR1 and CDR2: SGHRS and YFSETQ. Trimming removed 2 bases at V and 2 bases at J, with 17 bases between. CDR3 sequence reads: CASSFEGQGRTGNTIYF. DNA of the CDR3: TGCGCCAGCAGCTTTGAAGGGCAGGGGAGGACTGGAAACACCATATATTTT.

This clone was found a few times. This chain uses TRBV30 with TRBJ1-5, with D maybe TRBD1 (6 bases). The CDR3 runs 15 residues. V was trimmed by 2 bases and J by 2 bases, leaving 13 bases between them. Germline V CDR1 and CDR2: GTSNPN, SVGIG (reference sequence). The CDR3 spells CAWSTLTGRNQPQHF. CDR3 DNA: TGTGCCTGGAGTACCCTGACAGGCCGCAATCAGCCCCAGCATTTT. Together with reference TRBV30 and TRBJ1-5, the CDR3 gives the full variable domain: SQTIHQWPATLVQPVGSPLSLECTVEGTSNPNLYWYRQAAGRGLQLLFYSVGIGQISSEVPQNLSASRPQDRQFILSSKKLLLSDSGFYLCAWSTLTGRNQPQHFGDGTRLSIL.

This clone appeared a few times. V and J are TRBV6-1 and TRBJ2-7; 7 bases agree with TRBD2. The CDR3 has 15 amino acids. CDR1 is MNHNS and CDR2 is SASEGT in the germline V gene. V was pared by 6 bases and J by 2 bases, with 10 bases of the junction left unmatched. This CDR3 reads CASSLYGAGPYEQYF. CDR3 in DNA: TGTGCCAGCAGCCTTTACGGAGCGGGACCCTACGAGCAGTACTTC.

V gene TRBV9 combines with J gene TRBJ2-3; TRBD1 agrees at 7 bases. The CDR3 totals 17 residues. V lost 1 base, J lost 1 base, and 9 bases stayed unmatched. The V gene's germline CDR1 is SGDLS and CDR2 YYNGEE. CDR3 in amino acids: CASSVWGRGSRTDTQYF. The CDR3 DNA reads TGTGCCAGCAGCGTATGGGGCAGGGGGTCTCGCACAGATACGCAGTATTTT.

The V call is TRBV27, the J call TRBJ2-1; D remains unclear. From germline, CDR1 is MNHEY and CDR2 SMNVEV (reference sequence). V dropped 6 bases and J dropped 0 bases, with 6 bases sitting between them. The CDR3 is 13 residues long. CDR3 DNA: TGTGCCAGCAGCCGCAACTCCTACAATGAGCAGTTCTTC. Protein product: CASSRNSYNEQFF.

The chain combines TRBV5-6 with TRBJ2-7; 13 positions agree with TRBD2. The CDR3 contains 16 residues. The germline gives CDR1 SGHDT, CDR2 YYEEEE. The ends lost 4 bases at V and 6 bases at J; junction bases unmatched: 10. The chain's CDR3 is CASSGRRTSGSPEQYF. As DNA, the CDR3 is TGTGCCAGCAGCGGAAGAAGGACTAGCGGGAGCCCCGAGCAGTACTTC.

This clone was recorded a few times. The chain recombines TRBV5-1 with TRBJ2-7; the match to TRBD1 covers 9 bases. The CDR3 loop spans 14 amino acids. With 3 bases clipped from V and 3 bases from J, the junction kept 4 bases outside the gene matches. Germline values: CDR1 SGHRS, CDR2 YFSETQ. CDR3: CASSWTGDGYEQYF. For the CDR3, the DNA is TGCGCCAGCAGCTGGACAGGGGACGGCTACGAGCAGTACTTC.

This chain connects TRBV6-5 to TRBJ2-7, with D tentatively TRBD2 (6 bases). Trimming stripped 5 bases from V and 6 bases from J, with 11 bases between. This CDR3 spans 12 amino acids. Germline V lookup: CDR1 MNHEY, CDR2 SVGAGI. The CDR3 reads CASSQTSGEQYF. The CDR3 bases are TGTGCCAGCAGTCAGACTAGTGGCGAGCAGTACTTC.

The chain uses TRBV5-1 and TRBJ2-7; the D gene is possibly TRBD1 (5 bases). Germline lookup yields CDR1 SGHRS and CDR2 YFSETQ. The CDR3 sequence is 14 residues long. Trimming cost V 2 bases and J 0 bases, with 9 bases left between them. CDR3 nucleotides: TGCGCCAGCAGCTTCACAGGCAGCTCCTACGAGCAGTACTTC. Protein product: CASSFTGSSYEQYF. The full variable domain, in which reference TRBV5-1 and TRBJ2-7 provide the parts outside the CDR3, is KAGVTQTPRYLIKTRGQQVTLSCSPISGHRSVSWYQQTPGQGLQFLFEYFSETQRNKGNFPGRFSGRQFSNSRSEMNVSTLELGDSALYLCASSFTGSSYEQYFGPGTRLTVT.

Here the CDR3 reads CSVEWNSGSGYTF. CDR3 bases: TGCAGCGTTGAGTGGAATTCTGGGTCTGGCTACACCTTC. The chain joins TRBV29-1 to TRBJ1-2; D gene unclear. Germline V gene lookup returns CDR1 SQVTM and CDR2 ANQGSEA. The V end was cut by 3 bases, the J end by 7 bases, with 15 bases between. This CDR3 is 13 amino acids long.

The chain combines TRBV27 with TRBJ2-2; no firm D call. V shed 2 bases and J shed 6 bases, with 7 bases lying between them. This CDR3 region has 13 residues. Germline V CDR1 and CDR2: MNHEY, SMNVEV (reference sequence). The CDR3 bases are TGTGCCAGCAGTTTAATGGGTGCCGGGGAGCTGTTTTTT. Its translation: CASSLMGAGELFF.

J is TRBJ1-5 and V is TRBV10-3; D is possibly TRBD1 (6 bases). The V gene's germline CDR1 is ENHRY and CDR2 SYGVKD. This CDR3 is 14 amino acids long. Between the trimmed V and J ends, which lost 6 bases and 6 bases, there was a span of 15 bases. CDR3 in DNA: TGTGCCATCAGCCAAACAGGGTCTAGTCAGCCCCAGCATTTT. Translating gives CAISQTGSSQPQHF.

The CDR3: CASNTGANVLTF. Written as DNA, the CDR3 is TGTGCCAGCAACACTGGGGCCAACGTCCTGACTTTC. The chain combines TRBV28 with TRBJ2-6; D gene unclear. V lost 7 bases, J lost 2 bases, and 3 bases lay in between. The CDR3 is 12 amino acids. Germline V CDR1 and CDR2: MDHEN, SYDVKM.

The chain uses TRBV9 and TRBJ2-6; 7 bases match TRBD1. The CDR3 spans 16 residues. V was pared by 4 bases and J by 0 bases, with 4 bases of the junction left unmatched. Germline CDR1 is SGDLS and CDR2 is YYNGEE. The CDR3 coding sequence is TGTGCCAGCAGCTCGGACAGGAGCTCTGGGGCCAACGTCCTGACTTTC. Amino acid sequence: CASSSDRSSGANVLTF.

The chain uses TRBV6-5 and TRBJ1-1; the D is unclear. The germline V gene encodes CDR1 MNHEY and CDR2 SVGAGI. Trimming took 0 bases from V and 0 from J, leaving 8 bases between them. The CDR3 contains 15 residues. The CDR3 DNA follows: TGTGCCAGCAGTTACTCGGTCAGCATGAACACTGAAGCTTTCTTT. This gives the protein CASSYSVSMNTEAFF.

Here the CDR3 reads CASSPHREGHGYTF. CDR3 nucleotide sequence: TGTGCCAGCAGCCCCCATCGGGAGGGGCATGGCTACACCTTC. The chain carries TRBV7-9 and TRBJ1-2; maybe TRBD1 (5 bases). The germline V and J ends were trimmed by 5 bases and 6 bases, with 16 bases remaining between them. This CDR3 spans 14 amino acids. Per germline, CDR1 SEHNR and CDR2 FQNEAQ (reference sequence).

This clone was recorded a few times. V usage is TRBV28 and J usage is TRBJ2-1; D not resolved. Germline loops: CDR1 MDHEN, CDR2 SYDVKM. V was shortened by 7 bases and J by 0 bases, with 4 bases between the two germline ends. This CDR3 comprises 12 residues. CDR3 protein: CASMSSYNEQFF. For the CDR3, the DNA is TGTGCCAGCATGAGCTCCTACAATGAGCAGTTCTTC.